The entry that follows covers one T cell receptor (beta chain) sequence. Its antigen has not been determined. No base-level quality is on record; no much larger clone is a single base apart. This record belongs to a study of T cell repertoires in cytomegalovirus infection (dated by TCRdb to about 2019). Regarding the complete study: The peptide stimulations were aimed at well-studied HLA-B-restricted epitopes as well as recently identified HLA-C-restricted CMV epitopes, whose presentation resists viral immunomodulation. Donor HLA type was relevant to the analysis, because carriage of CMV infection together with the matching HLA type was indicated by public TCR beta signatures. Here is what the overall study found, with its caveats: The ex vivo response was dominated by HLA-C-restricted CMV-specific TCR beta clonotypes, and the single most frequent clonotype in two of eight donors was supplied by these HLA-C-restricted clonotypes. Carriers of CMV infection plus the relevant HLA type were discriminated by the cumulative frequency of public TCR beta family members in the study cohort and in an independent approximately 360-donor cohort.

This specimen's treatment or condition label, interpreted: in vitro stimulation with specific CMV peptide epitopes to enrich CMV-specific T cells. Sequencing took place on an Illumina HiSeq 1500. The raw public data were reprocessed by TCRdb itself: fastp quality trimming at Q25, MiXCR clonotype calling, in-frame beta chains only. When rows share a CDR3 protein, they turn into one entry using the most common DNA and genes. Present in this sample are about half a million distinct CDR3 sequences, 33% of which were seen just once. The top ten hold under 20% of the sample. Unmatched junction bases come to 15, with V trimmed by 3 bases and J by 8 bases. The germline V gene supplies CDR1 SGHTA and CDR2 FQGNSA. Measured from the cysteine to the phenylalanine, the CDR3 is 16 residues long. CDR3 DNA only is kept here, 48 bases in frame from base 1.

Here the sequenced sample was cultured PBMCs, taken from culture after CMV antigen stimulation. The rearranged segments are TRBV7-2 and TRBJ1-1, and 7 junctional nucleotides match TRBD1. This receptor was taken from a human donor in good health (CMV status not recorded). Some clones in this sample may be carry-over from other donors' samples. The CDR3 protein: CASSLIRAGGIGEAFF. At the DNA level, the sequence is TGTGCCAGCAGCTTGATCAGGGCAGGGGGAATTGGGGAAGCTTTCTTT.